The present T cell receptor beta chain was sequenced within a study of memory CD4+ T cells and cytomegalovirus serostatus. Germline CDR1 MDHEN, CDR2 SYDVKM. The CDR3 runs to 12 residues. The V and J ends lost 6 bases and 2 bases respectively, with 8 bases between them. TCRdb keeps only in-frame clones here, not all; method: immunoSEQ multiplex PCR. The table has approximately 42,000 clones, 70% to 80% seen once. Notes on this clone: Its antigen remains unidentified.

The sort gate was single viable CD3+CD4+CD8-CD45RO+ cells for memory CD4+ T cells. Whole-study results and caveats: Repertoires predicted CMV serostatus with median bootstrapped AUC of about 0.95.

The sequencing input was memory CD4+ T cells from blood. V gene TRBV28 combines with J gene TRBJ2-7; D is undetermined. This receptor was identified in an adult in good health and CMV-seronegative. The CDR3 bases are TGTGCCAGCAGCCTGGGGACCTACGAGCAGTACTTC. Its protein is CASSLGTYEQYF.